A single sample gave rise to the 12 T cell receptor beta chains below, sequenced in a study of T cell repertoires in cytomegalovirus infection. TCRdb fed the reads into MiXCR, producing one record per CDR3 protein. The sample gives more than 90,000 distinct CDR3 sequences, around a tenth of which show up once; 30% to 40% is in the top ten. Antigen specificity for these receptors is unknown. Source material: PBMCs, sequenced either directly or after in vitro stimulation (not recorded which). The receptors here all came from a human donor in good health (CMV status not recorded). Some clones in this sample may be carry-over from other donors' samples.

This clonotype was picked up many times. DNA for the CDR3: TGTGCCAGCACCCCCGGTCGACGAGGGGGACAAGAGACCCAGTACTTC. Encoded protein: CASTPGRRGGQETQYF. The rearrangement joins TRBV7-2 to TRBJ2-5, with D possibly being TRBD1 (6 bases). Germline loops: CDR1 SGHTA, CDR2 FQGNSA. There are 16 residues in the CDR3. Trimming cost V 7 bases and J 2 bases, with 20 bases left between them. The complete variable domain, with remaining parts taken from reference TRBV7-2 and TRBJ2-5, reads GAGVSQSPSNKVTEKGKDVELRCDPISGHTALYWYRQSLGQGLEFLIYFQGNSAPDKSGLPSDRFSAERTGGSVSTLTIQRTQQEDSAVYLCASTPGRRGGQETQYFGPGTRLLVL.

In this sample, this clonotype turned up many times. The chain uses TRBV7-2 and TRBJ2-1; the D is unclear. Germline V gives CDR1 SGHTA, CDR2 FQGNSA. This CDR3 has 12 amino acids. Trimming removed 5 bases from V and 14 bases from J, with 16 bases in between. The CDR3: CASSANSGREFF. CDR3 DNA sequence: TGTGCCAGCAGCGCCAACTCGGGTAGGGAGTTCTTC.

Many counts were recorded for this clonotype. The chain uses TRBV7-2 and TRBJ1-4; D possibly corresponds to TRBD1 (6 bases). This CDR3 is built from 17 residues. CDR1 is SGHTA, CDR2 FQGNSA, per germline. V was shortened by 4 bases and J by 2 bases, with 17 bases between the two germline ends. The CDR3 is CASSSRGASGTNEKLFF. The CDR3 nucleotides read TGTGCCAGCAGCTCCCGGGGGGCGTCGGGGACTAATGAAAAACTGTTTTTT.

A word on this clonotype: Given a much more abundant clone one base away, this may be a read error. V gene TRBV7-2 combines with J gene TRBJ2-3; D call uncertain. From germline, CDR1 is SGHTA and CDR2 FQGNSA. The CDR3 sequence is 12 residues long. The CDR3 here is CASSWSTDTRYF. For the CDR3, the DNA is TGTGCCAGCAGCTGGAGCACAGATACGCGGTATTTT.

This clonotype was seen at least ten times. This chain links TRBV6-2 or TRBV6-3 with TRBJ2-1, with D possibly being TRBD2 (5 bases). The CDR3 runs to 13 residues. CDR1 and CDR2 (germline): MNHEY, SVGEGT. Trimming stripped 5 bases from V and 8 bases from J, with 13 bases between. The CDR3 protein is CASSPGFFHEQFF. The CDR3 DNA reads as TGTGCCAGCAGTCCGGGGTTTTTTCATGAGCAGTTCTTC.

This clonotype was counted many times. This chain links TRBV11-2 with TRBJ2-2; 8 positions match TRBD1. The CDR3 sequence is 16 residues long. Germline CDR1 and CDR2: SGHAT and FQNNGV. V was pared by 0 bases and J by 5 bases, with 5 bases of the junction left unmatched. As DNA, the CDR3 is TGTGCCAGCAGCTTAGATAGGACAGGGAGGACCGGGGAGCTGTTTTTT. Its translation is CASSLDRTGRTGELFF.

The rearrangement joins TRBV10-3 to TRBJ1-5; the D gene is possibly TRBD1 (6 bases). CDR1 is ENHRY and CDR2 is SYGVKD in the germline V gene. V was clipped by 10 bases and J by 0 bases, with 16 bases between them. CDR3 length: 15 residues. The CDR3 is CATGTSYYSNQPQHF. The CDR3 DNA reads TGTGCCACTGGGACAAGTTATTATAGCAATCAGCCCCAGCATTTT.

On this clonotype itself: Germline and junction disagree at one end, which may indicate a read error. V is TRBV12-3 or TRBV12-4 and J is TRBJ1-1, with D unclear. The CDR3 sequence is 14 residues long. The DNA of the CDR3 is TGTGCCAGCAGTTTATCCGGGGTGAACACTGAAGCTCTCTTT. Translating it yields CASSLSGVNTEALF.

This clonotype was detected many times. CDR3 in amino acids: CAVKGHPNTGELFF. CDR3 nucleotide sequence: TGTGCCGTCAAGGGACACCCAAACACCGGGGAGCTGTTTTTT. This rearrangement joins TRBV7-7 to TRBJ2-2; possibly TRBD1 for D (6 bases). The CDR3 runs to 14 residues. CDR1 and CDR2 from the germline V gene are SSHAT and FNYEAQ (reference sequence). Trimming left V 11 bases short and J 2 bases short, with 15 bases between.

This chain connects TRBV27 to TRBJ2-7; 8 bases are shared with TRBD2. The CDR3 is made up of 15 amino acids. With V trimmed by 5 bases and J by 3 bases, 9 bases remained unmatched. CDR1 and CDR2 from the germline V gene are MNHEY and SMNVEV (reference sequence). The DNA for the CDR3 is TGTGCCAGCAGTCCGTCCCTAGCGGGCAACTACGAGCAGTACTTC. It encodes CASSPSLAGNYEQYF.

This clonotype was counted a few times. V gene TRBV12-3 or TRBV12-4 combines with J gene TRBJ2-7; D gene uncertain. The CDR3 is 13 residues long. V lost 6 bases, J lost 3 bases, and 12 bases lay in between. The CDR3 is CASSLLENYEQYF. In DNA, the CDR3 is TGTGCCAGCAGCCTACTCGAAAACTACGAGCAGTACTTC.

In DNA form, the CDR3 reads TGTGCCAGCCGACTCACAGGATCCTACGAGCAGTACTTC. Protein product: CASRLTGSYEQYF. The chain carries TRBV28 and TRBJ2-7, with a possible D match to TRBD1 (5 bases). There are 13 residues in the CDR3. V gave up 8 bases and J gave up 1 base, with 12 bases separating them. Per the germline V gene, CDR1 is MDHEN and CDR2 is SYDVKM.